These 2 T cell receptor beta chains were all obtained from the same sample, sequenced in a study of brain T cells in children with intractable seizures. The table came from immunoSEQ multiplex PCR; TCRdb's copy has only in-frame clones and leaves some out. The data show 60,000 to 65,000 clones, 90% to 96% seen once. The sample in question was peripheral blood, obtained at surgery. The receptors come from a boy less than two years old with focal cortical dysplasia and intractable seizures.

The chain is built from TRBV6-5 and TRBJ1-1; D is possibly TRBD1 (5 bases). CDR1 is MNHEY and CDR2 is SVGAGI in the germline V gene. The CDR3 has 15 residues. V lost 5 bases, J lost 6 bases, and 19 bases lay in between. CDR3 residues: CASSPRGGWGAEAFF. The CDR3 DNA reads TGTGCCAGCAGTCCACGAGGAGGGTGGGGCGCTGAAGCTTTCTTT.

This chain uses TRBV12-3 or TRBV12-4 with TRBJ2-7; no clear D. The CDR3 has 12 amino acids. Trimming cost V 5 bases and J 0 bases, with 5 bases left between them. CDR3 amino acids: CASSPNSYEQYF. DNA of the CDR3: TGTGCCAGCAGTCCGAACTCCTACGAGCAGTACTTC.